This TCR beta chain comes out of a study of T cell responses to AZD1222 COVID-19 vaccine. On the study more broadly: Pooling of second doses given at about 4 or about 12 weeks was done.

Libraries were prepared by immunoSEQ multiplex PCR; TCRdb keeps only in-frame clonotypes and omits some of them. This sample has under 150,000 clones, with about 92% found just once. The CDR3 has 15 residues. The V end was cut by 5 bases, the J end by 3 bases, with 16 bases between. CDR1 and CDR2 (germline): SEHNR, FQNEAQ (reference sequence). The chain is built from TRBV7-9 and TRBJ1-1, with D perhaps TRBD1 (6 bases). The TCR sequence derives from an adult in good health. The material was peripheral blood, obtained on day 0 of AZD1222 vaccination. The CDR3 here is CASSPRQARDTEAFF. The DNA of the CDR3 is TGTGCCAGCAGCCCACGACAGGCTAGGGACACTGAAGCTTTCTTT.